These 28 T cell receptor beta chains share one sample of origin, sequenced in a study of CD8 T cells in Susac syndrome. RNA totalling about 0.5 to 1 ug underwent reverse transcription with random hexamers. TCRdb re-called the immunoSEQ multiplex PCR reads through MiXCR, storing one row per CDR3 protein. The sample records 85,000 to 95,000 distinct CDR3 sequences, roughly 94% being singletons. The sequencing input was CD4+ T cells from PBMCs. These receptors originate from a human donor with Susac syndrome.

The chain is built from TRBV9 and TRBJ2-1, with TRBD2 matching 7 bases. The germline CDR1 and CDR2 sequences are SGDLS and YYNGEE. This CDR3 has 11 residues. V lost 3 bases, J lost 12 bases, and 3 bases stayed unmatched. The CDR3 coding sequence is TGTGCCAGCAGCGGGGGGAGGGGGCAGTTCTTC. The encoded protein is CASSGGRGQFF.

This clonotype was counted a single time. The chain has TRBV30 and TRBJ1-5; D remains unclear. Germline lookup yields CDR1 GTSNPN and CDR2 SVGIG (reference sequence). V lost 3 bases to trimming and J lost 0 bases, with 6 bases between them. The CDR3 is 13 amino acids. DNA for the CDR3: TGTGCCTGGAGCGAGATTAGCAATCAGCCCCAGCATTTT. Protein sequence: CAWSEISNQPQHF.

The CDR3 here is CSAGQGGKLFF. CDR3 DNA sequence: TGCAGCGCTGGACAGGGGGGAAAACTGTTTTTT. The V call is TRBV29-1, the J call TRBJ1-4, with TRBD1 identical over 10 bases. The CDR3 loop spans 11 amino acids. Germline CDR1 is SQVTM and CDR2 is ANQGSEA. Trimming took 7 bases from V and 10 from J; bases not matched to a gene: 3.

Remarks on this clonotype: The junction shows a germline mismatch at one end, possibly a read error. V gene TRBV12-3 or TRBV12-4 combines with J gene TRBJ2-3, with D tentatively TRBD2 (6 bases). The CDR3 covers 15 residues. CDR3 coding DNA: TGTGCCAGCAGTCTAGCGTCTGGAGACACAGATACGCAGTATTTT. This gives the protein CASSLASGDTDTQYF.

The V call is TRBV7-2, the J call TRBJ1-2; possibly TRBD1 for D (6 bases). The CDR3 length is 12 residues. Trimming left V 1 base short and J 7 bases short, with 7 bases between. Germline V lookup: CDR1 SGHTA, CDR2 FQGNSA. DNA for the CDR3: TGTGCCAGCAGCTTAGACAGGGCTGGCTACACCTTC. This translates into CASSLDRAGYTF.

The chain combines TRBV3-1 with TRBJ2-5; D is ambiguous. V was cut by 1 base and J by 5 bases, with 8 bases left in between. This CDR3 contains 13 residues. From germline, CDR1 is LGHDT and CDR2 YNNKEL (reference sequence). In nucleotides, the CDR3 is TGTGCCAGCAGCCAAGGCGTCAGGGAGACCCAGTACTTC. It codes for CASSQGVRETQYF.

This clonotype was observed once. This chain connects TRBV27 to TRBJ2-7, with D maybe TRBD1 (5 bases). This CDR3 has 14 residues. The V gene lost 1 base and the J gene lost 5 bases, with 12 bases spanning the gap. Germline V gene lookup returns CDR1 MNHEY and CDR2 SMNVEV (reference sequence). The CDR3 loop reads CASSLYARDNEQYF. The CDR3 DNA sequence: TGTGCCAGCAGTTTATATGCCAGGGATAACGAGCAGTACTTC.

This clonotype was counted only a few times. The chain carries TRBV7-2 and TRBJ2-7; 9 bases are a match to TRBD1. The CDR3 contains 14 residues. Germline assignment: CDR1 SGHTA and CDR2 FQGNSA. Trimming took 6 bases from V and 6 from J; bases not matched to a gene: 9. CDR3 DNA sequence: TGTGCCAGCAGAGTCGGGACAGGGTCTTCCGAGCAGTACTTC. It translates to CASRVGTGSSEQYF.

Remarks on this clonotype: At one boundary the junction diverges from the germline segment, which might be a read error. This sequence joins TRBV9 and TRBJ1-2, with TRBD1 identical over 7 bases. CDR1 is SGDLS and CDR2 is YYNGEE in the germline V gene. There are 13 residues in the CDR3. Written as DNA, the CDR3 is TGTGCCAGCAGCTCCCGGACAGGAGTTTCTTCGGCTTTC. It translates to CASSSRTGVSSAF.

This rearrangement joins TRBV6-5 to TRBJ2-7, with D hard to call. CDR1 and CDR2 from the germline V gene are MNHEY and SVGAGI. Trimming removed 5 bases at V and 4 bases at J, with 12 bases between. This CDR3 is built from 13 residues. The CDR3 bases are TGTGCCAGCAGTCCCCAACCCCCTTACGAGCAGTACTTC. Its protein product is CASSPQPPYEQYF.

CDR3 residues: CASSFLNEQFF. The CDR3 coding sequence is TGTGCCAGCAGTTTTCTCAATGAGCAGTTCTTC. The chain recombines TRBV27 with TRBJ2-1; D gene ambiguous. Trimming removed 3 bases from V and 6 bases from J, with 3 bases in between. From germline, CDR1 is MNHEY and CDR2 SMNVEV (reference sequence). The CDR3 is 11 residues long.

The J gene is TRBJ2-2, the V gene TRBV5-5, with 10 bases identical to TRBD1. Per germline, CDR1 SGHKS and CDR2 YYEKEE (reference sequence). V gave up 0 bases and J gave up 5 bases; unmatched junction bases: 1. This CDR3 region has 15 residues. The CDR3 is CASSLGQGATGELFF. Written as DNA, the CDR3 is TGTGCCAGCAGCTTGGGACAGGGGGCGACCGGGGAGCTGTTTTTT.

CDR3: CASSWDSTNTEAFF. CDR3 sequence (DNA): TGCGCCAGCAGCTGGGACAGTACGAACACTGAAGCTTTCTTT. The V gene is TRBV5-1, the J gene TRBJ1-1; the match to TRBD1 covers 7 bases. Germline V gene data show CDR1 as SGHRS and CDR2 as YFSETQ. The CDR3 spans 14 residues. With V trimmed by 3 bases and J by 1 base, 3 bases remained unmatched.

The chain has TRBV29-1 and TRBJ2-5; 7 bases align to TRBD1. The CDR3 extends over 12 amino acids. Unmatched junction bases numbered 7, after V lost 7 bases and J lost 5 bases. CDR1 and CDR2 from the germline V gene are SQVTM and ANQGSEA. The CDR3 region has the DNA TGCAGCGCTACAGGGGTCGGGGAGACCCAGTACTTC. Amino acids: CSATGVGETQYF.

This sequence joins TRBV9 and TRBJ2-1; unclear D gene. This CDR3 spans 11 amino acids. Per the germline V gene, CDR1 is SGDLS and CDR2 is YYNGEE. V gave up 2 bases and J gave up 11 bases, with 8 bases separating them. CDR3 coding DNA: TGTGCCAGCAGCGTGACCTATCAGCAGTTCTTC. This gives the protein CASSVTYQQFF.

CDR3 region: CASSSGLAGEKETQYF. The CDR3 DNA reads as TGTGCCAGCAGCTCGGGACTAGCGGGGGAGAAAGAGACCCAGTACTTC. The chain combines TRBV7-2 with TRBJ2-5; 14 bases align to TRBD2. V shed 4 bases, J shed 3 bases, and the junction held 4 bases outside the gene matches. The CDR3 loop spans 16 amino acids. In germline, CDR1 is SGHTA, CDR2 FQGNSA.

The CDR3 sequence: CASSLEARTTDTQYF. In nucleotides, the CDR3 is TGTGCCAGCAGCTTGGAGGCCAGAACCACAGATACGCAGTATTTT. V usage is TRBV5-6 and J usage is TRBJ2-3; no reliable D call. CDR1 is SGHDT, CDR2 YYEEEE, per germline. The CDR3 is 15 amino acids. Trimming left V 0 bases short and J 2 bases short, with 10 bases between.

This chain joins TRBV5-1 and TRBJ2-2, with a weak D call TRBD2 (5 bases). Trimming removed 0 bases at V and 7 bases at J, with 16 bases between. CDR3 size: 16 residues. Germline CDR1 is SGHRS and CDR2 is YFSETQ. Here the CDR3 DNA reads TGCGCCAGCAGCTTGGACTGGACTGACTCTAGCGGGGAGCTGTTTTTT. Translation gives CASSLDWTDSSGELFF.

The rearrangement uses TRBV18 and TRBJ2-3; D perhaps matches TRBD1 (6 bases). The germline V and J ends were trimmed by 3 bases and 0 bases, with 16 bases remaining between them. From germline, CDR1 is KGHSH and CDR2 LQKENI. The CDR3 is 17 residues long. The CDR3 reads CASSPRRDTSSTDTQYF. CDR3 in DNA: TGTGCCAGCTCACCCCGCCGGGACACCTCTAGCACAGATACGCAGTATTTT.

The J gene is TRBJ2-3, the V gene TRBV29-1; D is undetermined. From germline, CDR1 is SQVTM and CDR2 ANQGSEA. The CDR3 is 11 amino acids. V gave up 6 bases and J gave up 5 bases, with 9 bases separating them. The CDR3 coding sequence is TGCAGCGTCCCCTCGGGAGATACGCAGTATTTT. Encoded protein: CSVPSGDTQYF.

The chain employs TRBV30 and TRBJ2-3, with no clear D. From germline, CDR1 is GTSNPN and CDR2 SVGIG (reference sequence). This CDR3 has 15 amino acids. V was trimmed by 0 bases and J by 0 bases, leaving 10 bases between them. CDR3 nucleotide sequence: TGTGCCTGGAGTGTTTGGCCGACTAGCACAGATACGCAGTATTTT. Amino acid sequence: CAWSVWPTSTDTQYF. Drawing the rest from reference TRBV30 and TRBJ2-3, the complete variable domain is SQTIHQWPATLVQPVGSPLSLECTVEGTSNPNLYWYRQAAGRGLQLLFYSVGIGQISSEVPQNLSASRPQDRQFILSSKKLLLSDSGFYLCAWSVWPTSTDTQYFGPGTRLTVL.

The rearrangement joins TRBV7-2 to TRBJ2-5, with 9 bases fitting TRBD2. The CDR3 has 17 amino acids. With 7 bases clipped from V and 2 bases from J, the junction kept 14 bases outside the gene matches. CDR1 is SGHTA and CDR2 is FQGNSA in the germline V gene. The CDR3, as DNA: TGTGCCAGCACCCCCCTCCCGGGACTAGCCGTTCAAGAGACCCAGTACTTC. Protein sequence: CASTPLPGLAVQETQYF. The full variable domain, rest sourced from reference TRBV7-2 and TRBJ2-5, is GAGVSQSPSNKVTEKGKDVELRCDPISGHTALYWYRQSLGQGLEFLIYFQGNSAPDKSGLPSDRFSAERTGGSVSTLTIQRTQQEDSAVYLCASTPLPGLAVQETQYFGPGTRLLVL.

V is TRBV10-2 and J is TRBJ2-3; 7 bases are a match to TRBD2. Germline V gives CDR1 WSHSY, CDR2 SAAADI. V lost 4 bases to trimming and J lost 2 bases; unmatched junction nucleotides: 12. The CDR3 runs to 17 residues. The CDR3 DNA follows: TGCGCCAGCAGTGGACCTCGGAGAGCGGGGAACACAGATACGCAGTATTTT. This encodes CASSGPRRAGNTDTQYF.

The chain couples TRBV19 to TRBJ2-2; no clear D gene. This CDR3 is 11 amino acids long. The germline gives CDR1 LNHDA, CDR2 SQIVND (reference sequence). Trimming removed 7 bases from V and 2 bases from J, with 2 bases in between. The CDR3 is CASTNTGELFF. The CDR3 coding sequence is TGTGCCAGTACCAACACCGGGGAGCTGTTTTTT.

The chain is built from TRBV7-6 and TRBJ2-4; 8 bases map to TRBD2. Germline trimming cut 5 bases from V and 4 bases from J; bases unmatched to any gene: 7. CDR3 size: 15 residues. Germline CDR1 is SGHVS and CDR2 is FNYEAQ. The CDR3 reads CASSPWGGGKNIQYF. CDR3 sequence (DNA): TGTGCCAGCAGCCCATGGGGCGGGGGGAAAAACATTCAGTACTTC.

The chain links TRBV19 to TRBJ2-1; TRBD2 might be the D (6 bases). The germline V and J ends were trimmed by 9 bases and 3 bases, with 15 bases remaining between them. CDR1 and CDR2 (germline): LNHDA, SQIVND (reference sequence). The CDR3 loop spans 14 amino acids. The CDR3 region has the DNA TGTGCCAGCAGTCCCCCTAGCGTCTACAATGAGCAGTTCTTC. It yields the protein CASSPPSVYNEQFF.

The chain joins TRBV30 to TRBJ2-3; D unresolved. The germline CDR1 and CDR2 sequences are GTSNPN and SVGIG (reference sequence). This CDR3 has 14 amino acids. Trimming stripped 0 bases from V and 6 bases from J, with 13 bases between. The CDR3 DNA is TGTGCCTGGAGTGTAACCGGGCCCGGGGATACGCAGTATTTT. Its translation: CAWSVTGPGDTQYF.

Here the CDR3 reads CASSQGGANVLTF. CDR3 DNA sequence: TGTGCCAGCAGCCAGGGGGGGGCCAACGTCCTGACTTTC. The chain couples TRBV5-6 to TRBJ2-6, with TRBD1 as a possible D gene (6 bases). The CDR3 runs to 13 residues. Trimming left V 4 bases short and J 4 bases short, with 6 bases between. Germline V CDR1 and CDR2: SGHDT, YYEEEE.